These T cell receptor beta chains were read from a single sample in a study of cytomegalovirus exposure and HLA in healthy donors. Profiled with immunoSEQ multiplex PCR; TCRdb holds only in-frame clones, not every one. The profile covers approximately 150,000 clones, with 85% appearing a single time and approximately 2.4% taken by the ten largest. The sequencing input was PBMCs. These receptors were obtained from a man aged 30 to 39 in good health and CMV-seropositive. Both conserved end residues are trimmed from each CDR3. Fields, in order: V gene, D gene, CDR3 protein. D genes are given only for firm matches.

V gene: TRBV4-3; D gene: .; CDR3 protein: ASSPDRTYGYT
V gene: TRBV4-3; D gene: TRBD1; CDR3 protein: ASSPGTGQYTGELF
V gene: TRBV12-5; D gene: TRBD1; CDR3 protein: ASGVGTGDNEQF
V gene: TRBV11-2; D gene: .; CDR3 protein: ASSLDGDFNYGYT
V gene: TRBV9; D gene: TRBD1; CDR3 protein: ASSVVGQGTGELF
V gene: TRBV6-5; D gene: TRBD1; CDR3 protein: ASSYPGGNYGYT
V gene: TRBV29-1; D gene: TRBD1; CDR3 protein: SDTGVGYT
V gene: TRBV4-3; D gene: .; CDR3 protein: ASSQGTGRDTQY
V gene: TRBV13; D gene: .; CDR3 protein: ASSSEGRRNEQY
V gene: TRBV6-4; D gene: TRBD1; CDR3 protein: ASSDGTGDNSPLH
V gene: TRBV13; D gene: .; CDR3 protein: ASSLKGVEQY
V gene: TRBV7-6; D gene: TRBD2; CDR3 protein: ASTLGRGNTDTQY
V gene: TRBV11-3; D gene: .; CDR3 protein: ASSNPSGYNEQF
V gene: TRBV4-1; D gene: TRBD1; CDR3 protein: ASSQDRGQGINSNQPQH
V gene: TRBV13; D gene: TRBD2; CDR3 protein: ASSLSPSGTGTDTQY
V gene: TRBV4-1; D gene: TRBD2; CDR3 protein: ASSPGLAGRETQY
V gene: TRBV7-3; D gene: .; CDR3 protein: ASSLGGGYEQY
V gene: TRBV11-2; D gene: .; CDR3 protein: ASSIDRLGTEAF
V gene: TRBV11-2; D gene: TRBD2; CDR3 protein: ASSLALAANEQF
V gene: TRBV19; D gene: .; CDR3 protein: ASSTHVNNEQF
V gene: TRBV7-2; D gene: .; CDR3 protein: ASSFRDSTYEQY